The following is a T cell receptor (beta chain) sequence with its context. The antigen is not known. This CDR3 comprises 14 residues. After removal of 2 bases from V and 7 bases from J, the junction contained 5 bases not matched to a gene. Germline values: CDR1 MNHEY, CDR2 SVGAGI. Measured with immunoSEQ multiplex PCR; TCRdb has only the in-frame clones, and not every one. The data show 9,000 or so clones, about 79% seen once. The sample originates from a study of T cell clonotyping in hematopoietic cell transplantation. Points from the study as a whole: At the given depth, recipient repertoires were over 95% de novo clonotypes.

The source is a female patient aged 50-59 years who had an allogeneic stem cell transplant from a related donor, so the T cells may come from the graft donor. Some clones in this sample may be carry-over from other donors' samples. The starting material was peripheral blood mononuclear cells, obtained 180 days after allogeneic stem cell transplant. The chain links TRBV6-5 to TRBJ1-2, with 9 nucleotides matching TRBD1. The CDR3 coding sequence is TGTGCCAGCAGTTACGGGGACAGGGTCGGTGGCTACACCTTC. This encodes CASSYGDRVGGYTF.